Sequencing of this T cell receptor beta chain was carried out in a study of regulatory T cells in long-lasting Graves disease. About the research overall: Those with persistent Graves' disease had received antithyroid drugs for over 5 years with positive TSH receptor antibodies. The study, taken as a whole, reports: Persistent patients shared more public clonotypes (2,741) than newly diagnosed patients (around 1,000). Sample size was small, which may have lowered accuracy.

This clonotype has at least ten counts. Antigen specificity is unknown. Indicated time point: persistent/refractory GD, antithyroid drugs over 5 years with positive TRAb. The TCR library was prepared using RNA isolated from PBMCs. The source of the patients was an endocrinology department in Xi'an, China. Libraries of TCR beta came from iRepertoire HTBI primers plus Arm-PCR of CDR3 regions. One entry per CDR3 protein, called by TCRdb with MiXCR from the multiplex PCR reads. The table has around 460,000 distinct CDR3 sequences, 20% to 25% seen once. V was trimmed by 2 bases and J by 3 bases, leaving 11 bases between them. The CDR3 is 15 amino acids.

This TCR was sampled from a female donor with Graves disease. This chain joins TRBV12-3 or TRBV12-4 and TRBJ1-3; D gene uncertain. Source: peripheral blood mononuclear cells (PBMCs), taken when the disease was refractory, from a patient treated with antithyroid drugs. This CDR3 reads CASSLMGAGGNTIYF. CDR3 in DNA: TGTGCCAGCAGTTTAATGGGAGCCGGTGGAAACACCATATATTTT.